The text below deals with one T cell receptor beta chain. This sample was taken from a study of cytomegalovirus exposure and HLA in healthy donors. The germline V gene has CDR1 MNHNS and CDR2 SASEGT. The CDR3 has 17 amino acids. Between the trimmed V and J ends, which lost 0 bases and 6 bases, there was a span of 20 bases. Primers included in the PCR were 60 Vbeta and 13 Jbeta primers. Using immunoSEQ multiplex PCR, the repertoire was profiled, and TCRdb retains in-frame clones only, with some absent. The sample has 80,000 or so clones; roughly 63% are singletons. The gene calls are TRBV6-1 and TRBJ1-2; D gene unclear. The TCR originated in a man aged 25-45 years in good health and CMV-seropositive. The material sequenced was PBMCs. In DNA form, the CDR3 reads TGTGCCAGCAGTGAAGCGACCCTGGGAGGGAAGAGGGATGGCTACACCTTC. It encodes CASSEATLGGKRDGYTF.